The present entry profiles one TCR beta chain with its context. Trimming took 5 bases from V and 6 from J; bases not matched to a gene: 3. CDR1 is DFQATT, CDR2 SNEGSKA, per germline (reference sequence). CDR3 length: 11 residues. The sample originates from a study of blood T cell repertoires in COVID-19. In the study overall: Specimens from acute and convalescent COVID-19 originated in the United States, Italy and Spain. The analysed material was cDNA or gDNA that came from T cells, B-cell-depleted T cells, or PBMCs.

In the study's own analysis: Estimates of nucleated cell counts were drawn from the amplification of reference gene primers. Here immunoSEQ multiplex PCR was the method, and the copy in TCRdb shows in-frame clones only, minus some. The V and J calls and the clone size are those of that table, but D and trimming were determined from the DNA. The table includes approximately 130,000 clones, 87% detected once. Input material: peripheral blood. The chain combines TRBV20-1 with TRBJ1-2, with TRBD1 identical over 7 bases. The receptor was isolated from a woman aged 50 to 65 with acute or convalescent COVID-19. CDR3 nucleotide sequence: TGCAGTGCTTCAGGGGGACATGGCTACACCTTC. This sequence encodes CSASGGHGYTF.